The source of this T cell receptor beta chain is a study of T cell repertoires in cytomegalovirus infection. General observations from the study: Identification of carriers of CMV plus the relevant HLA was performed using cumulative public TCR beta family frequency.

TCRdb itself ran the reads through MiXCR, one entry per CDR3 protein. In the table there are roughly 120,000 distinct CDR3 sequences, over 30% of which are singletons. On this clonotype itself: Its antigen is unknown.

The V gene lost 4 bases and the J gene lost 3 bases, with 7 bases spanning the gap. The CDR3 spans 12 residues. CDR1 MDHEN and CDR2 SYDVKM come from the germline V gene. This sequence joins TRBV28 and TRBJ2-7; no clear D gene. The TCR comes from a human donor in good health (CMV status not recorded). Some clones in this sample may be carry-over from other donors' samples. The material sequenced was CD8+ T cells from cultured PBMCs, taken from culture after CMV antigen stimulation. The CDR3 DNA follows: TGTGCCAGCAGTTCGTTGAACTACGAGCAGTACTTC. Amino acids: CASSSLNYEQYF.